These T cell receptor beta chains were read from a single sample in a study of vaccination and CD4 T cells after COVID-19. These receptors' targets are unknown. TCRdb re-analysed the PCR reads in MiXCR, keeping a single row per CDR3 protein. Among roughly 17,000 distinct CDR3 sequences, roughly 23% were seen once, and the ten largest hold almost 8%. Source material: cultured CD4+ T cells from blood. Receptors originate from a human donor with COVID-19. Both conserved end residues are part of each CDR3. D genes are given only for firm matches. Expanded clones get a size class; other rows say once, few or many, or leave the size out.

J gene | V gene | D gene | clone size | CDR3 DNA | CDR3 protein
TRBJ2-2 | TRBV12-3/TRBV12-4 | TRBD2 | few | TGTGCCAGCAGGGCCCCAAGCGGGGGTTACACCGGGGAGCTGTTTTTT | CASRAPSGGYTGELFF
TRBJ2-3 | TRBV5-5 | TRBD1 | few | TGTGCCAGCCAAGATGGGGACAGAGGGGTCACAGATACGCAGTATTTT | CASQDGDRGVTDTQYF
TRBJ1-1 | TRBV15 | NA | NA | TGTGCCACCAGCAGAGACATGGGCACTGAAGCTTTCTTT | CATSRDMGTEAFF
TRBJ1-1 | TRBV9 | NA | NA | TGTGCCAGCAGCGCGTCTTTGGGGAGGACTGAAGCTTTCTTT | CASSASLGRTEAFF
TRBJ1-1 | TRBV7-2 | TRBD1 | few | TGTGCCAGCAGCCGGGGGTCGACAGGGCCTGAAGCTTTCTTT | CASSRGSTGPEAFF
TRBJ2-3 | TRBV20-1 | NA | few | TGCAGTGCTCCGGACAAACTACTTCAGTGGACGCAGTATTTT | CSAPDKLLQWTQYF
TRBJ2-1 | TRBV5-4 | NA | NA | TGTGCCAGCAGCTTGGGGGGTCCTGCGGTGGGCGAGCAGTTCTTC | CASSLGGPAVGEQFF
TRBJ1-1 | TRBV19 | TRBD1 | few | TGTGCCAGTAGTGAGGGGGTTCCAGGGGGCACTGAAGCTTTCTTT | CASSEGVPGGTEAFF
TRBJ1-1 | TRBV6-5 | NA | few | TGTGCCAGCAGAGACTCGGGGTTACACACTGAAGCTTTCTTT | CASRDSGLHTEAFF
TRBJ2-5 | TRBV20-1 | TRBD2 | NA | TGCAGTGCTAGCGCGGGGGAAGAGACCCAGTACTTC | CSASAGEETQYF
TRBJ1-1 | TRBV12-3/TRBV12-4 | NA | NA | TGTGCCAGCAGTTACCGGGGCGCTGAAGCTTTCTTT | CASSYRGAEAFF
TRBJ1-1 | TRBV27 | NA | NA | TGTGCCAGCAGTTTATTCTCGGACAGAATGAACACTGAAGCTTTCTTT | CASSLFSDRMNTEAFF
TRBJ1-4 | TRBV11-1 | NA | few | TGTGCCAGCAGCCATGAGAGGGGGTCCAATGAAAAACTGTTTTTT | CASSHERGSNEKLFF
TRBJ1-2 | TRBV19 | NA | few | TGTGCCAGTAGTGAGGGACGCCCGGGACTGGGTGGCTACACCTTC | CASSEGRPGLGGYTF
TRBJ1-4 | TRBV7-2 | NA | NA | TGTGCCAGCAGCTTAGACGACAGAAAAAATGAAAAACTGTTTTTT | CASSLDDRKNEKLFF
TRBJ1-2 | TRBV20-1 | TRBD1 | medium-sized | TGCAGTGCTAGGGGACAGGGGCTCCATGGCTACACCTTC | CSARGQGLHGYTF
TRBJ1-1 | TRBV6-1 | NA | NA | TGTGCCAGCCCCGTTGACGGCCGGGGCACTGAAGCTTTCTTT | CASPVDGRGTEAFF
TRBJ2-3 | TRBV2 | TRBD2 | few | TGTGCCAGCAGTGAAGCAACGGGGGGGTGGGCAGATACGCAGTATTTT | CASSEATGGWADTQYF
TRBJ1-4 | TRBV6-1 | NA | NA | TGTGCCAGCAGTGGGGGTTCGGGGGATGAAAAACTGTTTTTT | CASSGGSGDEKLFF